The T cell receptor beta chain under discussion was sequenced for a study of blood T cell repertoires in COVID-19 (dated by TCRdb to about 2020). About the investigation overall: Samples from collaborators originated in the United States, Italy and Spain and spanned both the acute and convalescent phases of COVID-19. Where available, HLA class I and class II types were obtained from metadata supplied by the sample provider rather than from assay-based typing. The repertoires were released in a freely available public database intended as a resource for research on the immune response to SARS-CoV-2. The samples were drawn from the first 160 participants of the ongoing ImmuneRACE study and from 1,200 or so subjects provided by 6 global collaborators. The prospective study material was composed of cDNA or gDNA derived from T cells, B-cell-depleted T cells, or PBMCs. Subjects who had been exposed to COVID-19, were actively infected with it, or had recovered from it provided the deeply sampled blood TCRbeta repertoires that made up the dataset. Sample metadata almost always included a de-identified subject ID, COVID-19 status, age in years and sex. The study at large found these results: The amount of clinical and demographic metadata varied by source and participant and was provided uncurated.

The immunoSEQ Assay, a bias-controlled multiplex PCR, was used to amplify TCRbeta CDR3 regions from genomic DNA. In the authors' own workflow: The number of nucleated cells in each sample was estimated by amplification of reference gene primers within the assay. Sequence reads were collapsed and filtered to measure the absolute abundance of every unique TCRbeta CDR3 rearrangement. For each sample, productive Simpson clonality was calculated as the square root of Simpson's diversity index across productive rearrangements. The immuneACCESS repertoire file appears here via TCRdb, limited to in-frame rearrangements. These files lack a portion of the clones; in checked studies, under half of the deficit traces to unresolved V genes, and the cause of the others is not known. V, J and clone size are taken as reported in that table, and D and trimming were inferred from the DNA itself. Present in this sample are roughly 180,000 clones, approximately 82% of which were seen just once. The top ten hold over 9.5% of the sample.

Comments on this clone: Which antigen it targets is not known. No base quality information exists; no much larger clone differs at one position.

Each collaborating institution followed its own protocols to collect whole blood in K2EDTA tubes. Collaborator samples were shipped for TCRbeta analysis as frozen whole blood, isolated PBMCs, or DNA extracted from either sample type. CDR1 MDHEN and CDR2 SYDVKM were looked up in the germline V gene. Reading from cysteine to phenylalanine, the CDR3 counts 15 amino acids. Only CDR3 DNA remains: 45 bases, in frame from the first base. V and J are trimmed by 5 bases and 1 base, and the gene matches miss 6 bases of the junction. Sequenced sample: peripheral blood. The source is a woman older than 75 with active or convalescent COVID-19. The rearranged segments are TRBV28 and TRBJ1-2; TRBD1 aligns with 8 central bases. The CDR3 loop reads CASSTRGHLNYGYTF. The sequenced DNA is TGTGCCAGCAGTACCAGGGGGCACCTTAACTATGGCTACACCTTC.